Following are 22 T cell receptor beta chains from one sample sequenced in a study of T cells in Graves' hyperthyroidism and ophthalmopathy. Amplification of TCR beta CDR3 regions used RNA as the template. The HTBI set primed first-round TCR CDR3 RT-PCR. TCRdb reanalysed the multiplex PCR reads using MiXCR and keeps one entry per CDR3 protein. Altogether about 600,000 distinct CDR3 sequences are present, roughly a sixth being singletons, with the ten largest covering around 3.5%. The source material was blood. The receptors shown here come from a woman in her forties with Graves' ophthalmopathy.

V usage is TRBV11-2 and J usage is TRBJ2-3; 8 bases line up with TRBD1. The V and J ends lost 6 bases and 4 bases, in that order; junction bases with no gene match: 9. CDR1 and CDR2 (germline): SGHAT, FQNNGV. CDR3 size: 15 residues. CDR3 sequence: CASSSTGGLADTQYF. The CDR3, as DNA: TGTGCCAGCAGTTCAACAGGGGGGTTGGCAGATACGCAGTATTTT. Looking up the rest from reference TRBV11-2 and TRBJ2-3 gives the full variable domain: EAGVAQSPRYKIIEKRQSVAFWCNPISGHATLYWYQQILGQGPKLLIQFQNNGVVDDSQLPKDRFSAERLKGVDSTLKIQPAKLEDSAVYLCASSSTGGLADTQYFGPGTRLTVL.

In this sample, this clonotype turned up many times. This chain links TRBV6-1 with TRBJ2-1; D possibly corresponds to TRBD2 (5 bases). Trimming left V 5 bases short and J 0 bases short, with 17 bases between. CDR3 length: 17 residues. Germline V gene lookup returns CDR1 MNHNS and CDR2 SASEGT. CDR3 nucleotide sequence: TGTGCCAGCAGTACCACTTCTCAGCGGAGCTCCTACAATGAGCAGTTCTTC. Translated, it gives CASSTTSQRSSYNEQFF.

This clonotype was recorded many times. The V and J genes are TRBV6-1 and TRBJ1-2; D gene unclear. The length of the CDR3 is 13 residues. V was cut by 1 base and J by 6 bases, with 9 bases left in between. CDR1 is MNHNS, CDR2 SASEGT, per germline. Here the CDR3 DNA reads TGTGCCAGCAGTGAAGGTGGCCAGGATGGCTACACCTTC. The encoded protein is CASSEGGQDGYTF.

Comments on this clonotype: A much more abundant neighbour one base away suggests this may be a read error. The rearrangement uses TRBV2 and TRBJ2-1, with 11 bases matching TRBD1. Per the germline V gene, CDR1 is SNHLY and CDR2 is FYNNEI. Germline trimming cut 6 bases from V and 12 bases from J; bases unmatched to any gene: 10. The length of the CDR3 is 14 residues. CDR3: CASSGQGAFVGQFF. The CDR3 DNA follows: TGTGCCAGCAGCGGACAGGGGGCGTTTGTTGGGCAGTTCTTC.

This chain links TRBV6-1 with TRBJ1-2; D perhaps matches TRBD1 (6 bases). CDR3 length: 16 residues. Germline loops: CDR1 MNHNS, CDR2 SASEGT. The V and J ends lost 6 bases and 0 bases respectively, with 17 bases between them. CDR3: CASRGGWGQPNYGYTF. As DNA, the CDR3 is TGTGCCAGCAGGGGGGGGTGGGGACAACCTAACTATGGCTACACCTTC.

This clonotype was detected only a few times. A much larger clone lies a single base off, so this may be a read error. DNA for the CDR3: TGTGCCAGCAGCTTTGGCGTACAGGGGGGCCACGGGCAGTACTTC. Translation gives CASSFGVQGGHGQYF. The chain uses TRBV7-9 and TRBJ2-7; 8 bases are shared with TRBD1. The V gene end was trimmed by 3 bases and the J gene end by 9 bases; junction bases not matched to a gene: 13. The germline V gene encodes CDR1 SEHNR and CDR2 FQNEAQ (reference sequence). The CDR3 has 15 amino acids.

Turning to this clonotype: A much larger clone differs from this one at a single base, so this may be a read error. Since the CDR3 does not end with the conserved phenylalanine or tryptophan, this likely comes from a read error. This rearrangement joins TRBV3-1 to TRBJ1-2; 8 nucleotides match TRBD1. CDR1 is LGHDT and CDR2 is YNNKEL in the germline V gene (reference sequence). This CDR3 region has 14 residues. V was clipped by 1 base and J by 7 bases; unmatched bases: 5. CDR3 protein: CASSQGRGQSGYTL. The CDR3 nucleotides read TGTGCCAGCAGCCAAGGCAGGGGGCAGAGTGGCTACACCCTC.

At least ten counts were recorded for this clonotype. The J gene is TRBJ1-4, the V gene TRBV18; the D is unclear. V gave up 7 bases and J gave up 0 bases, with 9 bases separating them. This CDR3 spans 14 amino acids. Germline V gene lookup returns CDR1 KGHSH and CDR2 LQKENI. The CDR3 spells CASLRGATNEKLFF. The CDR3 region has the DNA TGTGCCAGCTTGCGGGGTGCAACTAATGAAAAACTGTTTTTT.

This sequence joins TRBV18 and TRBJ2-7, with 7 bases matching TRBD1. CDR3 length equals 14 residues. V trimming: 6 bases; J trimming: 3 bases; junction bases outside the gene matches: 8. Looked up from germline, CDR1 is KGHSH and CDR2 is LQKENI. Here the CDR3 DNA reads TGTGCCAGCTCCCAACAGGGGATCATCTACGAGCAGTACTTC. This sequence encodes CASSQQGIIYEQYF. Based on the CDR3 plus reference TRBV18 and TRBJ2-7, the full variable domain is NAGVMQNPRHLVRRRGQEARLRCSPMKGHSHVYWYRQLPEEGLKFMVYLQKENIIDESGMPKERFSAEFPKEGPSILRIQQVVRGDSAAYFCASSQQGIIYEQYFGPGTRLTVT.

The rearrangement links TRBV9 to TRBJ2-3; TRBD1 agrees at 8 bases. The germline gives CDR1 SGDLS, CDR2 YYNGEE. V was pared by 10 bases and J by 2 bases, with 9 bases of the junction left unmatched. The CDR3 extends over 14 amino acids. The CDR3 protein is CARRQGRNTDTQYF. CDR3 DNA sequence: TGTGCCCGCCGACAGGGGAGGAACACAGATACGCAGTATTTT. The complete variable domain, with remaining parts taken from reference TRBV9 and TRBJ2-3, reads DSGVTQTPKHLITATGQRVTLRCSPRSGDLSVYWYQQSLDQGLQFLIQYYNGEERAKGNILERFSAQQFPDLHSELNLSSLELGDSALYFCARRQGRNTDTQYFGPGTRLTVL.

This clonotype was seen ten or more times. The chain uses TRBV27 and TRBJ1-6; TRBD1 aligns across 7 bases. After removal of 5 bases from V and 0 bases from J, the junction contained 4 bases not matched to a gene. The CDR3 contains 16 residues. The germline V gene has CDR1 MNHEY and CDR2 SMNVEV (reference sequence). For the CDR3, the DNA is TGTGCCAGCAGTCTACAGGGGAGCTCCTATAATTCACCCCTCCACTTT. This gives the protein CASSLQGSSYNSPLHF.

The CDR3 sequence is CASSSGGADEKLFF. The CDR3 region has the DNA TGTGCCAGCAGTTCAGGGGGCGCGGATGAAAAACTGTTTTTT. V and J are TRBV6-5 and TRBJ1-4; 8 bases match TRBD1. Germline V gives CDR1 MNHEY, CDR2 SVGAGI. The CDR3 loop spans 14 amino acids. V trimming: 4 bases; J trimming: 6 bases; junction bases outside the gene matches: 4.

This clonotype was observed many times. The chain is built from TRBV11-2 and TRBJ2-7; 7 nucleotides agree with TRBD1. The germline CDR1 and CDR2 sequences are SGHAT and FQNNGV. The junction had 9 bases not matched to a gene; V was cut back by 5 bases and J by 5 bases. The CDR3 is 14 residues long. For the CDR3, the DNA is TGTGCCAGCAGCCCACAGACAGGGATCAACGAGCAGTACTTC. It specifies CASSPQTGINEQYF.

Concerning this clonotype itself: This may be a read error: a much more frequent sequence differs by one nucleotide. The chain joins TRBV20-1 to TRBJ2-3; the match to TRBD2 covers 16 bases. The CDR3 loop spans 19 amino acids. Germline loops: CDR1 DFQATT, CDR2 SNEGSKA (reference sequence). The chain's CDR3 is CSARPQGLAGGRNRDTQCF. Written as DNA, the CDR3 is TGCAGTGCTAGACCACAGGGACTAGCGGGGGGGCGGAACAGAGATACGCAGTGTTTT.

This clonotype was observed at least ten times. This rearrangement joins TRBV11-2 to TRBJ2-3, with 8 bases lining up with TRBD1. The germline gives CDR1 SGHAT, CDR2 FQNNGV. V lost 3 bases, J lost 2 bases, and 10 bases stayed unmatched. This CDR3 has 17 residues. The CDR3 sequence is CASSFQPGQVATDTQYF. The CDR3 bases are TGTGCCAGCAGCTTCCAACCGGGACAGGTCGCCACAGATACGCAGTATTTT. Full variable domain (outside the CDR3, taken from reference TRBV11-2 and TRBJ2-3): EAGVAQSPRYKIIEKRQSVAFWCNPISGHATLYWYQQILGQGPKLLIQFQNNGVVDDSQLPKDRFSAERLKGVDSTLKIQPAKLEDSAVYLCASSFQPGQVATDTQYFGPGTRLTVL.

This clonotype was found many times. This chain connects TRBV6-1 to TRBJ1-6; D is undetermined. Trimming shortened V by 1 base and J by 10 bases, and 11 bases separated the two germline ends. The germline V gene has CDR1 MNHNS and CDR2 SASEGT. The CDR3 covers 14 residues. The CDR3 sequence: CASSEVVSLSPLHF. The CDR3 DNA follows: TGTGCCAGCAGTGAAGTGGTCAGCCTCTCACCCCTCCACTTT.

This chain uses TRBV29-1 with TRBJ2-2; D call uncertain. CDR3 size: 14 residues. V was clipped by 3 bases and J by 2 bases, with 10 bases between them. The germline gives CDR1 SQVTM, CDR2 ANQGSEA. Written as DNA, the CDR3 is TGCAGCGTTGATAAGGGTTTCAACACCGGGGAGCTGTTTTTT. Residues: CSVDKGFNTGELFF.

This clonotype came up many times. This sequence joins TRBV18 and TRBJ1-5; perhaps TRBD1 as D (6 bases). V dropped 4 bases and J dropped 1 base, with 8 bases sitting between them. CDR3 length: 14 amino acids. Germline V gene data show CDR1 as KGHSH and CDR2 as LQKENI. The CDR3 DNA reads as TGTGCCAGCTCACGGGACACCAGCAATCAGCCCCAGCATTTT. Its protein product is CASSRDTSNQPQHF. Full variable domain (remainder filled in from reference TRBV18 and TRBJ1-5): NAGVMQNPRHLVRRRGQEARLRCSPMKGHSHVYWYRQLPEEGLKFMVYLQKENIIDESGMPKERFSAEFPKEGPSILRIQQVVRGDSAAYFCASSRDTSNQPQHFGDGTRLSIL.

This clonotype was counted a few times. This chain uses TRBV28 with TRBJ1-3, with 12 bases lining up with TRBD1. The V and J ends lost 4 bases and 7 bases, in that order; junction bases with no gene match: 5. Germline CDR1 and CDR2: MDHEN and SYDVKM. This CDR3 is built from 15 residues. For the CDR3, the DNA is TGTGCCAGCAGTTCGGGACAGGGGGCTAGTAACACCATATATTTT. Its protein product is CASSSGQGASNTIYF.

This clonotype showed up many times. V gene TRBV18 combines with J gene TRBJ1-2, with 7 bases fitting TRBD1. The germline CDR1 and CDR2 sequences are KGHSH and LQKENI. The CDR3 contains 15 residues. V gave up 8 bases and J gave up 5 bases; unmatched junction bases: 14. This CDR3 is CASRNINDREYGYTF. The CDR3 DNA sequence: TGTGCCAGCCGCAATATTAACGACAGGGAATATGGCTACACCTTC.

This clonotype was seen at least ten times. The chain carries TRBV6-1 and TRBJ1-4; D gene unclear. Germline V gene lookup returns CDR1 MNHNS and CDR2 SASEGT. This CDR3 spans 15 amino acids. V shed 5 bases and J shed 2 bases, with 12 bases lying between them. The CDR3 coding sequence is TGTGCCAGCAGTCCTACCGGGTTTACTAATGAAAAACTGTTTTTT. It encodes CASSPTGFTNEKLFF.

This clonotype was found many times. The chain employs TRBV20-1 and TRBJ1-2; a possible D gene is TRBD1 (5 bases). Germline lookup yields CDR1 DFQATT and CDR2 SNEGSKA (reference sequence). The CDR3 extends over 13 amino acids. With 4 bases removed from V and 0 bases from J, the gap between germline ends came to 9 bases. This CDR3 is CSANPGANYGYTF. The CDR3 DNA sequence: TGCAGTGCTAACCCGGGGGCTAACTATGGCTACACCTTC.